The 14 T cell receptor beta chains below were found in one sample sequenced in a study of shared clonotypes between healthy human individuals. The naive CD8 subset, CD45RO-negative cells positively selected for CCR7, excluded terminally differentiated effector memory CD45RA+ cells. Only in-frame clones appear in the TCRdb table, and some are missing; sequencing was by immunoSEQ multiplex PCR. The sample records around 1.9 million clones, just over 90% being singletons. Sequencing input: naive CD8+ T cells from PBMCs. The receptors shown here come from a man between 18 and 35 years old in good health. Some clones in this sample may be carry-over from other donors' samples.

The rearrangement joins TRBV9 to TRBJ2-7, with 7 bases that match TRBD2. The J segment lost 2 bases and the V segment lost 2 bases, leaving 10 bases of the junction unmatched. Germline lookup yields CDR1 SGDLS and CDR2 YYNGEE. CDR3 length equals 16 residues. The CDR3 DNA follows: TGTGCCAGCAGCGTGGGGTACGGCGGGAGAGCCTACGAGCAGTACTTC. Amino acid sequence: CASSVGYGGRAYEQYF.

The CDR3 region is CASNPTGLATTYEQYF. In DNA form, the CDR3 reads TGTGCCAGCAACCCCACGGGCCTAGCGACGACCTACGAGCAGTACTTC. The chain joins TRBV28 to TRBJ2-7; tentatively, D is TRBD2 (6 bases). The CDR3 contains 16 residues. The ends were cut back, 7 bases at V and 2 bases at J, with 21 bases in the middle. Germline CDR1 reads MDHEN; CDR2 reads SYDVKM.

The V call is TRBV7-8, the J call TRBJ1-1; D uncertain. V was clipped by 2 bases and J by 5 bases, with 18 bases between them. Germline lookup yields CDR1 SGHVS and CDR2 FQNEAQ. This CDR3 spans 16 amino acids. CDR3 sequence (DNA): TGTGCCAGCAGCTTAAGTAAGGTGGGCGTTTGGACTGAAGCTTTCTTT. It yields the protein CASSLSKVGVWTEAFF.

This rearrangement joins TRBV6-1 to TRBJ1-1, with D tentatively TRBD1 (5 bases). The germline gives CDR1 MNHNS, CDR2 SASEGT. The CDR3 is 14 amino acids. Between the trimmed V and J ends, which lost 0 bases and 11 bases, there was a span of 16 bases. The CDR3 loop is CASSEALGAPLAFF. For the CDR3, the DNA is TGTGCCAGCAGTGAAGCGCTAGGGGCCCCCCTTGCTTTCTTT.

This sequence joins TRBV14 and TRBJ2-7; a possible D gene is TRBD2 (6 bases). Trimming took off 0 bases at V and 2 bases at J, with 17 bases between the two ends. Germline CDR1 reads SGHDN; CDR2 reads FVKESK. This CDR3 spans 17 amino acids. The CDR3 sequence: CASSQDSRDAGTYEQYF. In DNA form, the CDR3 reads TGTGCCAGCAGCCAAGATTCGAGAGACGCGGGGACCTACGAGCAGTACTTC.

In its sample, this clone was seen a few times. Other DNA sequences in the same sample also yield this CDR3. This chain connects TRBV9 to TRBJ2-2; D is unclear. Trimming cost V 0 bases and J 6 bases, with 6 bases left between them. Germline V CDR1 and CDR2: SGDLS, YYNGEE. The CDR3 contains 13 residues. The CDR3 loop is CASSVGTAGELFF. CDR3 nucleotide sequence: TGTGCCAGCAGCGTAGGTACCGCCGGGGAGCTGTTTTTT. Full variable domain (missing parts from reference TRBV9 and TRBJ2-2): DSGVTQTPKHLITATGQRVTLRCSPRSGDLSVYWYQQSLDQGLQFLIQYYNGEERAKGNILERFSAQQFPDLHSELNLSSLELGDSALYFCASSVGTAGELFFGEGSRLTVL.

This chain links TRBV14 with TRBJ2-7; 11 nucleotides match TRBD2. There are 16 residues in the CDR3. Germline V lookup: CDR1 SGHDN, CDR2 FVKESK. V gave up 5 bases and J gave up 2 bases; unmatched junction bases: 8. CDR3: CASSRRTSGPTYEQYF. CDR3 sequence (DNA): TGTGCCAGCAGCAGAAGGACTAGCGGGCCCACCTACGAGCAGTACTTC.

This clone has more than one count but fewer than ten. The chain combines TRBV29-1 with TRBJ2-4, with D tentatively TRBD1 (5 bases). Trimming pared 2 bases from V and 1 base from J, leaving 12 bases between. The CDR3 covers 15 residues. Germline CDR1 is SQVTM and CDR2 is ANQGSEA. The CDR3 DNA is TGCAGCGTTGAATGCAGGGATGATGCCAAAAACATTCAGTACTTC. This codes for CSVECRDDAKNIQYF.

The chain is built from TRBV7-9 and TRBJ1-5; D remains unclear. Trimming shortened V by 5 bases and J by 5 bases, and 19 bases separated the two germline ends. This CDR3 has 16 residues. CDR1 is SEHNR, CDR2 FQNEAQ, per germline (reference sequence). The CDR3 DNA reads as TGTGCCAGCAGCAAAGGGTTAGAGGGATTGGATCAGCCCCAGCATTTT. As protein: CASSKGLEGLDQPQHF.

CDR3 nucleotide sequence: TGTGCCAGCAGTTTTTTGGGGGCCGGCACCGGGGAGCTGTTTTTT. Residues: CASSFLGAGTGELFF. The chain joins TRBV6-5 to TRBJ2-2, with a weak D call TRBD1 (6 bases). The germline gives CDR1 MNHEY, CDR2 SVGAGI. The V and J ends lost 4 bases and 4 bases respectively, with 13 bases between them. There are 15 residues in the CDR3.

This sequence joins TRBV30 and TRBJ1-4; TRBD1 matches 10 bases. The trim removed 3 bases at V and 5 bases at J, leaving 9 bases unmatched. The CDR3 totals 16 residues. The germline CDR1 and CDR2 sequences are GTSNPN and SVGIG (reference sequence). The CDR3 DNA follows: TGTGCCTGGAGCATAATCGGACAGGGGGTAAATGAAAAACTGTTTTTT. Translation: CAWSIIGQGVNEKLFF. Full variable domain (missing parts from reference TRBV30 and TRBJ1-4): SQTIHQWPATLVQPVGSPLSLECTVEGTSNPNLYWYRQAAGRGLQLLFYSVGIGQISSEVPQNLSASRPQDRQFILSSKKLLLSDSGFYLCAWSIIGQGVNEKLFFGSGTQLSVL.

The gene calls are TRBV27 and TRBJ2-2; D gene ambiguous. CDR1 is MNHEY and CDR2 is SMNVEV in the germline V gene (reference sequence). CDR3 length: 14 amino acids. V dropped 5 bases and J dropped 5 bases, with 12 bases sitting between them. The CDR3 loop reads CASSLNLGTGELFF. The DNA for the CDR3 is TGTGCCAGCAGTCTGAATTTGGGGACCGGGGAGCTGTTTTTT.

The chain employs TRBV7-9 and TRBJ2-7; 10 bases are a match to TRBD2. This CDR3 has 15 residues. Germline assignment: CDR1 SEHNR and CDR2 FQNEAQ (reference sequence). The V and J ends lost 5 bases and 2 bases, in that order; junction bases with no gene match: 6. CDR3 sequence: CASSGSGRVPYEQYF. The CDR3 bases are TGTGCCAGCAGCGGAAGCGGGAGGGTCCCCTACGAGCAGTACTTC. Combining the CDR3 with reference TRBV7-9 and TRBJ2-7 gives the whole variable domain DTGVSQNPRHKITKRGQNVTFRCDPISEHNRLYWYRQTLGQGPEFLTYFQNEAQLEKSRLLSDRFSAERPKGSFSTLEIQRTEQGDSAMYLCASSGSGRVPYEQYFGPGTRLTVT.

This clone was observed a few times. This same CDR3 is encoded by further DNA sequences in the sample. The J gene is TRBJ1-1, the V gene TRBV9; D gene ambiguous. V lost 3 bases, J lost 2 bases, and 5 bases lay in between. CDR1 is SGDLS, CDR2 YYNGEE, per germline. CDR3 size: 12 residues. The CDR3 protein is CASSATNTEAFF. For the CDR3, the DNA is TGTGCCAGCAGCGCCACAAACACTGAAGCTTTCTTT.